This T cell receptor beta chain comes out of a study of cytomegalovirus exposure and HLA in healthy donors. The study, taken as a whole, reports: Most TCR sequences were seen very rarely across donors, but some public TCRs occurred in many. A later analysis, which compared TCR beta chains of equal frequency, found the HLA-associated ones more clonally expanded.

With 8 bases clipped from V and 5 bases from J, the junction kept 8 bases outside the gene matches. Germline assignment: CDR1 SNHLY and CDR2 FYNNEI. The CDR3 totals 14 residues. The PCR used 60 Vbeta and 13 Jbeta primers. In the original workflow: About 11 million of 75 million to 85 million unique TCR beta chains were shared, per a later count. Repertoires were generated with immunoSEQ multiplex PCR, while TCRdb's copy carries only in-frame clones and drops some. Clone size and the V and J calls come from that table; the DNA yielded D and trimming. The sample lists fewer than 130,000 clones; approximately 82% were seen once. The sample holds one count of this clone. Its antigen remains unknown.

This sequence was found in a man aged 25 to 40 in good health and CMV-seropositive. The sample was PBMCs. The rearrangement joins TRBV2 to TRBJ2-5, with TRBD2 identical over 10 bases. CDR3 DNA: TGTGCCAGCCGGCAAAAAGCGGGGGGGGAGACCCAGTACTTC. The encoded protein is CASRQKAGGETQYF. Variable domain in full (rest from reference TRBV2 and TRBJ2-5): EPEVTQTPSHQVTQMGQEVILRCVPISNHLYFYWYRQILGQKVEFLVSFYNNEISEKSEIFDDQFSVERPDGSNFTLKIRSTKLEDSAMYFCASRQKAGGETQYFGPGTRLLVL.